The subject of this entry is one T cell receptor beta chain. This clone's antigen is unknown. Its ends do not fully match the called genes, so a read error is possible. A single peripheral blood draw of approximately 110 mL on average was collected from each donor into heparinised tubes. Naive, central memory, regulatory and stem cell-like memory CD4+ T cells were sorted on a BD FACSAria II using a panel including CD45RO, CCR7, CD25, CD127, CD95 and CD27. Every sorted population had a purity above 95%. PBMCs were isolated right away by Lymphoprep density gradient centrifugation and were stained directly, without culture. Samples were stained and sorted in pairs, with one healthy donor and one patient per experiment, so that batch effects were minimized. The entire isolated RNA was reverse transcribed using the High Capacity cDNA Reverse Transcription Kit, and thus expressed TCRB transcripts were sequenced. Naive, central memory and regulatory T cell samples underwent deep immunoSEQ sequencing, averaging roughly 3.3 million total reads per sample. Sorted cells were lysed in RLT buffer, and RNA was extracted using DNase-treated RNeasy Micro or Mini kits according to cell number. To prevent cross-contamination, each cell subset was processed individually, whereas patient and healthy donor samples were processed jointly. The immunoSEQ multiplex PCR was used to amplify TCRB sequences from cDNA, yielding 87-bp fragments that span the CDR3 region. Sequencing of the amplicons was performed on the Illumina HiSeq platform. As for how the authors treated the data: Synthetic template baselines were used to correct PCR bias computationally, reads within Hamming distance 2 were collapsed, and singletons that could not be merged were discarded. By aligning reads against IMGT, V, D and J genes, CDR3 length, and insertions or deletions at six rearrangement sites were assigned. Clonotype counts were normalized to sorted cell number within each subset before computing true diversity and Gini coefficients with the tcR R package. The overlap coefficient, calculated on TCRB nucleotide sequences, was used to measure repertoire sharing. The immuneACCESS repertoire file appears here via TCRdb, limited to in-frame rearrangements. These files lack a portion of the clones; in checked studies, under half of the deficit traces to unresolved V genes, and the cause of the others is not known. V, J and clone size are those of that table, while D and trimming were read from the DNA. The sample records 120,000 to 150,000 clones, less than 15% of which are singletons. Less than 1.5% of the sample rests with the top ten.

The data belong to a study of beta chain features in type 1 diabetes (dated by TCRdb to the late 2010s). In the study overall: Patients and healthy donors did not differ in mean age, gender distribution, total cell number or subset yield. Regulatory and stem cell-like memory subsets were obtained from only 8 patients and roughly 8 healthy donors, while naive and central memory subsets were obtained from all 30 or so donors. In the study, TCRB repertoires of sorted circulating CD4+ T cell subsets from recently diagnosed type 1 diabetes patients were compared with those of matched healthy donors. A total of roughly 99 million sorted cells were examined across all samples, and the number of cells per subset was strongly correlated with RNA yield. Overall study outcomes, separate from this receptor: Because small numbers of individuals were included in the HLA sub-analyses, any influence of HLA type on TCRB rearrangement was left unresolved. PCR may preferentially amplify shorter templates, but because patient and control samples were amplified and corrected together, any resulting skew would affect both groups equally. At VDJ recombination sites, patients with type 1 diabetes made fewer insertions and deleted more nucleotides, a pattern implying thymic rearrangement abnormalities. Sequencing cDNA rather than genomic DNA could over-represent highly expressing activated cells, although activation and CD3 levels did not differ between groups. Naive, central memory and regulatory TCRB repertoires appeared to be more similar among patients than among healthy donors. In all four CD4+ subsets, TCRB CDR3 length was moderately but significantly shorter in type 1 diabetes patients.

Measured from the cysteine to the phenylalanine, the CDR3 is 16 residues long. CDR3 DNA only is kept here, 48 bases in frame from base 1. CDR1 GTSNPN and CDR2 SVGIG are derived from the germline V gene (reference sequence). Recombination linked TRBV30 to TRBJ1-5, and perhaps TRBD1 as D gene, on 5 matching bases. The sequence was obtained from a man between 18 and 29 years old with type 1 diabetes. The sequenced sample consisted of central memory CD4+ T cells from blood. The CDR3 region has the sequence CAWSAGGDYSNHPQHF. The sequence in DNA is TGTGCCTGGAGTGCCGGGGGGGACTATAGCAATCACCCCCAGCATTTT. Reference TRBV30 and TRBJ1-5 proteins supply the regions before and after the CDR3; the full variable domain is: SQTIHQWPATLVQPVGSPLSLECTVEGTSNPNLYWYRQAAGRGLQLLFYSVGIGQISSEVPQNLSASRPQDRQFILSSKKLLLSDSGFYLCAWSAGGDYSNHPQHFGDGTRLSIL.